Listed here are 26 T cell receptor beta chains from one sample, sequenced in a study of cytomegalovirus exposure and HLA in healthy donors. The data were produced by immunoSEQ multiplex PCR, yet TCRdb's version contains in-frame clones alone and is incomplete. Of around 86,000 clones listed, around 93% are singletons. The sample taken for sequencing was PBMCs. The receptors were gathered from a young woman in good health and CMV-seropositive.

V gene TRBV7-2 combines with J gene TRBJ1-4; D gene unclear. The CDR3 runs to 15 residues. Germline CDR1 is SGHTA and CDR2 is FQGNSA. V dropped 5 bases and J dropped 7 bases, with 17 bases sitting between them. The CDR3 DNA follows: TGTGCCAGCAGCGATAGGCGGGGATCTTCTGAAAAACTGTTTTTT. As protein: CASSDRRGSSEKLFF.

The chain is built from TRBV4-2 and TRBJ2-7, with D possibly being TRBD2 (6 bases). This CDR3 region has 17 residues. V was pared by 4 bases and J by 0 bases, with 19 bases between. The germline V gene encodes CDR1 LGHNA and CDR2 YNFKEQ. The CDR3 reads CASSRQTSPLNSYEQYF. CDR3 nucleotide sequence: TGTGCCAGCAGCCGACAAACTAGCCCCCTGAACTCCTACGAGCAGTACTTC.

J is TRBJ2-5 and V is TRBV7-9; weak D call: TRBD2 (5 bases). The J call may be wrong; the DNA end is better matched by TRBJ2-7. This CDR3 has 11 residues. The V gene's germline CDR1 is SEHNR and CDR2 FQNEAQ (reference sequence). CDR3 sequence (DNA): TGTGCCAGCAGCTCCGGGGTCGAGCAGTACTTC. Translated: CASSSGVEQYF.

This clone was found a few times. This rearrangement joins TRBV9 to TRBJ2-2; D unclear. Germline V gives CDR1 SGDLS, CDR2 YYNGEE. Trimming left V 2 bases short and J 2 bases short, with 7 bases between. This CDR3 contains 14 residues. Written as DNA, the CDR3 is TGTGCCAGCAGCGTGGCTTCTAACACCGGGGAGCTGTTTTTT. This gives the protein CASSVASNTGELFF.

This chain connects TRBV21-1 to TRBJ2-7; the DNA was not compared with TRBD1, the D call given in the table. TRBV21-1 is designated a pseudogene. This CDR3 is 15 amino acids long. CDR3: CASRLAGSAPYEQYF. CDR3 DNA sequence: TGTGCCAGCAGACTCGCAGGGTCTGCCCCCTACGAGCAGTACTTC.

This chain's CDR3 is CASSQERGIPYEQYF. CDR3 coding DNA: TGCGCCAGCAGCCAAGAGAGGGGGATCCCCTACGAGCAGTACTTC. The gene calls are TRBV4-1 and TRBJ2-7, with a weak D call TRBD1 (6 bases). Germline V CDR1 and CDR2: MGHRA, YSYEKL. V was cut by 0 bases and J by 2 bases, with 11 bases left in between. The CDR3 is made up of 15 amino acids.

A word on this clone: A read error may account for a junction end that differs from germline. The J gene is TRBJ2-1, the V gene TRBV27; D unresolved. This CDR3 is built from 15 residues. Per the germline V gene, CDR1 is MNHEY and CDR2 is SMNVEV (reference sequence). This CDR3 reads CAGSYTVSSYNEQFF. The CDR3 nucleotides read TGTGCCGGCAGTTACACAGTGAGCTCCTACAATGAGCAGTTCTTC.

The chain links TRBV2 to TRBJ1-1; 7 bases are shared with TRBD1. V shed 5 bases, J shed 5 bases, and the junction held 11 bases outside the gene matches. The V gene's germline CDR1 is SNHLY and CDR2 FYNNEI. This CDR3 has 15 amino acids. CDR3 sequence reads: CASSSDRAWGTEAFF. The CDR3 DNA reads TGTGCCAGCAGTTCCGACAGGGCCTGGGGAACTGAAGCTTTCTTT. The full variable domain, completed using reference TRBV2 and TRBJ1-1, is EPEVTQTPSHQVTQMGQEVILRCVPISNHLYFYWYRQILGQKVEFLVSFYNNEISEKSEIFDDQFSVERPDGSNFTLKIRSTKLEDSAMYFCASSSDRAWGTEAFFGQGTRLTVV.

This clone was seen a handful of times. This CDR3 reads CASSWGRLAGDEQYF. CDR3 sequence (DNA): TGTGCCAGCAGCTGGGGGCGACTAGCGGGAGACGAGCAGTACTTC. This chain uses TRBV7-9 with TRBJ2-7, with 12 bases lining up with TRBD2. The length of the CDR3 is 15 residues. V shed 4 bases, J shed 5 bases, and the junction held 6 bases outside the gene matches. Germline V gene lookup returns CDR1 SEHNR and CDR2 FQNEAQ (reference sequence).

The chain employs TRBV12-5 and TRBJ2-1, with D maybe TRBD2 (5 bases). Looked up from germline, CDR1 is LGHNT and CDR2 is FRNRAP. V lost 5 bases, J lost 7 bases, and 27 bases lay in between. This CDR3 has 18 residues. This CDR3 is CASGLHPPLVSLGNEQFF. The CDR3 bases are TGTGCTAGTGGTCTACATCCCCCACTAGTCTCACTAGGAAATGAGCAGTTCTTC.

The chain uses TRBV9 and TRBJ2-3, with D possibly matching TRBD1 (6 bases). The CDR3 loop spans 14 amino acids. Germline CDR1 and CDR2: SGDLS and YYNGEE. Between the trimmed V and J ends, which lost 3 bases and 2 bases, there was a span of 10 bases. The CDR3 coding sequence is TGTGCCAGCAGCGGTTGGGGGCCCACAGATACGCAGTATTTT. Translation: CASSGWGPTDTQYF.

CDR3 nucleotide sequence: TGTGCCAGCAGGACGGGACAGAACACTGAAGCTTTCTTT. Translation gives CASRTGQNTEAFF. The chain joins TRBV6-5 to TRBJ1-1; maybe TRBD1 (6 bases). This CDR3 comprises 13 residues. The V and J ends lost 6 bases and 1 base respectively, with 9 bases between them. Germline values: CDR1 MNHEY, CDR2 SVGAGI.

Written as DNA, the CDR3 is TGTGCCAGCAGGCGAGGGACTAGGCCAGAGACCCAGTACTTC. Amino acid sequence: CASRRGTRPETQYF. This chain connects TRBV6-5 to TRBJ2-5; 8 nucleotides align to TRBD2. Trimming removed 6 bases from V and 4 bases from J; junction bases left unmatched: 7. The CDR3 is 14 residues long. The germline CDR1 and CDR2 sequences are MNHEY and SVGAGI.

The DNA of the CDR3 is TGTGCCAGCAGCTCCAGGGGGCGCGCCGGGGAGCTGTTTTTT. As protein: CASSSRGRAGELFF. This chain connects TRBV5-6 to TRBJ2-2; TRBD1 agrees at 8 bases. The V gene's germline CDR1 is SGHDT and CDR2 YYEEEE. V lost 3 bases, J lost 6 bases, and 4 bases stayed unmatched. The CDR3 covers 14 residues.

The chain recombines TRBV19 with TRBJ1-5, with 10 positions matching TRBD1. Germline loops: CDR1 LNHDA, CDR2 SQIVND (reference sequence). V lost 7 bases, J lost 0 bases, and 12 bases stayed unmatched. The length of the CDR3 is 18 residues. CDR3 DNA: TGTGCCAGTACCCTGACAGGGGGCGGAGGAATTAGCAATCAGCCCCAGCATTTT. Encoded protein: CASTLTGGGGISNQPQHF. Combining the CDR3 with reference TRBV19 and TRBJ1-5 gives the whole variable domain DGGITQSPKYLFRKEGQNVTLSCEQNLNHDAMYWYRQDPGQGLRLIYYSQIVNDFQKGDIAEGYSVSREKKESFPLTVTSAQKNPTAFYLCASTLTGGGGISNQPQHFGDGTRLSIL.

The chain links TRBV6-6 to TRBJ1-1; D might be TRBD1 (6 bases). In germline, CDR1 is MNHNY, CDR2 SVGAGI (reference sequence). Trimming cost V 4 bases and J 5 bases, with 20 bases left between them. This CDR3 comprises 16 residues. The CDR3 loop is CASSSTVGGAKTEAFF. The CDR3 nucleotides read TGTGCCAGCAGTTCCACGGTTGGGGGGGCGAAGACTGAAGCTTTCTTT.

This chain joins TRBV7-6 and TRBJ1-1; D might be TRBD1 (6 bases). Germline-derived CDR1 and CDR2 are SGHVS and FNYEAQ. CDR3 length: 15 residues. V was pared by 5 bases and J by 2 bases, with 15 bases between. CDR3 loop: CASSASGQTNTEAFF. DNA for the CDR3: TGTGCCAGCAGCGCCTCCGGACAGACAAACACTGAAGCTTTCTTT.

This clone was counted once. The CDR3 loop is CASSLTGDRTYEQYF. The CDR3 DNA follows: TGTGCCAGCAGCCTCACGGGAGATAGGACGTACGAGCAGTACTTC. V usage is TRBV9 and J usage is TRBJ2-7, with a possible D match to TRBD2 (6 bases). This CDR3 is built from 15 residues. Trimming cost V 4 bases and J 4 bases, with 18 bases left between them. Germline V gene data show CDR1 as SGDLS and CDR2 as YYNGEE.

V gene TRBV5-1 combines with J gene TRBJ2-2, with D possibly matching TRBD2 (5 bases). The CDR3 totals 16 residues. Per germline, CDR1 SGHRS and CDR2 YFSETQ. V was clipped by 0 bases and J by 3 bases, with 12 bases between them. The CDR3 loop reads CASSLEERTYTGELFF. Written as DNA, the CDR3 is TGCGCCAGCAGCTTGGAGGAGCGGACGTACACCGGGGAGCTGTTTTTT.

The gene calls are TRBV19 and TRBJ2-7, with a weak D call TRBD2 (5 bases). Trimming cost V 4 bases and J 4 bases, with 17 bases left between them. The CDR3 sequence is 15 residues long. Germline V gene sequence: CDR1 LNHDA, CDR2 SQIVND (reference sequence). The chain's CDR3 is CASSRAGSQVYEQYF. The CDR3 DNA reads as TGTGCCAGTAGTAGGGCGGGCTCCCAGGTTTACGAGCAGTACTTC.

The chain joins TRBV5-1 to TRBJ2-4; possible D gene TRBD1, 6 bases. This CDR3 spans 17 amino acids. V lost 0 bases, J lost 5 bases, and 18 bases lay in between. Germline V gene data show CDR1 as SGHRS and CDR2 as YFSETQ. The CDR3 bases are TGCGCCAGCAGCTTGGGGGCAGGGGCGAACTCGCAAAACATTCAGTACTTC. Translation gives CASSLGAGANSQNIQYF.

The J gene is TRBJ2-5, the V gene TRBV7-2, with TRBD1 matching over 7 bases. Germline lookup yields CDR1 SGHTA and CDR2 FQGNSA. The CDR3 totals 12 residues. CDR3: CASTRDRVTQYF. The CDR3 DNA is TGTGCTAGTACCCGGGACAGAGTGACCCAGTACTTC.

This clone was seen just once. The V and J genes are TRBV10-3 and TRBJ2-3; D possibly corresponds to TRBD1 (5 bases). The length of the CDR3 is 13 residues. V dropped 10 bases and J dropped 0 bases, with 11 bases sitting between them. Per germline, CDR1 ENHRY and CDR2 SYGVKD. The CDR3 bases are TGTGCCACCAATAGACAGAGCACAGATACGCAGTATTTT. Amino acids: CATNRQSTDTQYF.

The V and J genes are TRBV5-1 and TRBJ2-3; 8 bases fit TRBD1. The CDR3 loop spans 16 amino acids. The germline CDR1 and CDR2 sequences are SGHRS and YFSETQ. Germline trimming cut 4 bases from V and 1 base from J; bases unmatched to any gene: 8. The CDR3 here is CASSAPTGAGTDTQYF. CDR3 bases: TGCGCCAGCAGCGCCCCGACAGGGGCCGGCACAGATACGCAGTATTTT.

The rearrangement joins TRBV5-1 to TRBJ2-2; 10 nucleotides align to TRBD2. The CDR3 is made up of 18 amino acids. Germline CDR1 reads SGHRS; CDR2 reads YFSETQ. V trimming: 2 bases; J trimming: 0 bases; junction bases outside the gene matches: 7. Here the CDR3 DNA reads TGCGCCAGCAGCTTAGGGGGGACTAGCGCCCCGAACACCGGGGAGCTGTTTTTT. Protein: CASSLGGTSAPNTGELFF.

The chain uses TRBV25-1 and TRBJ1-1; 9 bases fit TRBD1. The CDR3 length is 15 residues. The ends lost 6 bases at V and 7 bases at J; junction bases unmatched: 12. Germline CDR1 reads MGHDK; CDR2 reads SYGVNS. The CDR3 loop reads CASRQPGQGPIEAFF. CDR3 DNA: TGTGCCAGCAGACAACCGGGACAGGGCCCGATTGAAGCTTTCTTT.